The 17 T cell receptor beta chains listed next were all sequenced from one sample in a study of response to subunit inactivated influenza vaccine. TCRdb recomputed calls from the RT-PCR reads with MiXCR, one row per CDR3 protein. Found here are fewer than 600,000 distinct CDR3 sequences, around 7.9% of them singletons; the top ten hold about an eighth. The sequences come from PBMCs from blood, collected 23 months after vaccination. The receptors here all came from a man between 45 and 75 years old who received an inactivated influenza vaccine.

J is TRBJ1-1 and V is TRBV6-1, with no clear D. The CDR3 has 14 residues. Germline lookup yields CDR1 MNHNS and CDR2 SASEGT. V lost 2 bases, J lost 0 bases, and 7 bases lay in between. CDR3 DNA: TGTGCCAGCAGTGAACGGACCATGAACACTGAAGCTTTCTTT. It codes for CASSERTMNTEAFF.

The sample holds a few counts of this clonotype. V usage is TRBV6-1 and J usage is TRBJ2-1; the match to TRBD2 covers 12 bases. From germline, CDR1 is MNHNS and CDR2 SASEGT. J gave up 0 bases and V 6 bases, and 3 bases lay outside the gene matches. This CDR3 comprises 16 residues. The CDR3 DNA reads TGTGCCAGCAGAACTAGCGGGGGGAGCTCCTACAATGAGCAGTTCTTC. Its protein is CASRTSGGSSYNEQFF.

The V call is TRBV27, the J call TRBJ2-3, with a tentative D call TRBD1 (5 bases). Per the germline V gene, CDR1 is MNHEY and CDR2 is SMNVEV (reference sequence). The CDR3 contains 16 residues. Trimming pared 0 bases from V and 0 bases from J, leaving 10 bases between. The CDR3 region is CASSLSRQTSTDTQYF. The CDR3 DNA is TGTGCCAGCAGTTTATCACGACAGACTAGCACAGATACGCAGTATTTT.

This clonotype was counted a few times. The V and J genes are TRBV4-3 and TRBJ2-5; D call uncertain. Trimming took 0 bases from V and 4 from J, leaving 15 bases between them. This CDR3 region has 16 residues. In germline, CDR1 is LGHNA, CDR2 YSLEER. CDR3 sequence reads: CASSQDLGRNIETQYF. The CDR3 DNA reads TGCGCCAGCAGCCAAGACCTAGGGCGCAATATAGAGACCCAGTACTTC.

In this sample, this clonotype turned up many times. The V call is TRBV27, the J call TRBJ2-5; D remains ambiguous. Germline V gene sequence: CDR1 MNHEY, CDR2 SMNVEV (reference sequence). This CDR3 has 14 amino acids. V was shortened by 2 bases and J by 1 base, with 8 bases between the two germline ends. The CDR3 here is CASSLKGFQETQYF. In nucleotides, the CDR3 is TGTGCCAGCAGTTTAAAAGGATTCCAAGAGACCCAGTACTTC.

This clonotype was observed at least ten times. V gene TRBV20-1 combines with J gene TRBJ1-5, with D tentatively TRBD1 (6 bases). This CDR3 has 13 residues. V lost 3 bases and J lost 5, with 11 bases in between. Germline V gives CDR1 DFQATT, CDR2 SNEGSKA (reference sequence). The CDR3 reads CSARVQGHQPQHF. CDR3 in DNA: TGCAGTGCTAGGGTGCAGGGGCATCAGCCCCAGCATTTT.

There are a few counts of this clonotype. The chain is built from TRBV25-1 and TRBJ1-2; 8 nucleotides agree with TRBD1. Per germline, CDR1 MGHDK and CDR2 SYGVNS. Trimming cost V 2 bases and J 8 bases; bases outside gene matches: 1. The CDR3 loop spans 12 amino acids. As DNA, the CDR3 is TGTGCCAGCAGTGAAACAGGGGGGGGCTACACCTTC. Amino acid sequence: CASSETGGGYTF.

The genes are TRBV10-3 and TRBJ2-1, with TRBD2 as a possible D gene (6 bases). This CDR3 region has 15 residues. The germline V gene has CDR1 ENHRY and CDR2 SYGVKD. Trimming removed 3 bases at V and 0 bases at J, with 9 bases between. The CDR3 DNA follows: TGTGCCATCAGTGATGGGAGGAGCTCCTACAATGAGCAGTTCTTC. Its protein product is CAISDGRSSYNEQFF.

This clonotype was counted many times. This chain joins TRBV21-1 and TRBJ2-7; the table's D call TRBD1 went unverified against the DNA. TRBV21-1 is reported as a pseudogene. This CDR3 is built from 13 residues. The CDR3 DNA reads as TGTGCCAGCAGCCCCTGGGACAGGAGAGAGCAGTACTTC. Its translation: CASSPWDRREQYF.

This clonotype was counted between two and nine times. The CDR3 is CSAKFGTANQPQHF. The CDR3 bases are TGCAGTGCTAAATTCGGGACAGCCAATCAGCCCCAGCATTTT. The rearrangement links TRBV20-1 to TRBJ1-5; TRBD1 aligns across 7 bases. V lost 4 bases and J lost 3; bases outside the gene matches: 6. This CDR3 has 14 residues. Germline V gene lookup returns CDR1 DFQATT and CDR2 SNEGSKA (reference sequence).

V is TRBV21-1 and J is TRBJ2-5; TRBD1 was called by the table and not checked on the DNA. TRBV21-1 is tagged as a pseudogene. This CDR3 has 15 amino acids. The CDR3 reads CASSKASRGQETQYF. In DNA, the CDR3 is TGTGCCAGCAGCAAAGCCAGTAGGGGCCAAGAGACCCAGTACTTC.

The chain combines TRBV7-2 with TRBJ2-2; tentative D call: TRBD1 (6 bases). The CDR3 sequence is 15 residues long. V lost 5 bases to trimming and J lost 3 bases, with 13 bases between them. Germline V gene data show CDR1 as SGHTA and CDR2 as FQGNSA. CDR3 nucleotides: TGTGCCAGCAGCCCTTACAGGGAGCACACCGGGGAGCTGTTTTTT. Encoded protein: CASSPYREHTGELFF.

The CDR3 reads CASSQTGGNGYTF. CDR3 DNA: TGCGCCAGCAGCCAAACAGGGGGCAATGGCTACACCTTC. The chain joins TRBV4-1 to TRBJ1-2, with TRBD1 identical over 9 bases. The CDR3 has 13 residues. With V trimmed by 2 bases and J by 6 bases, 1 base remained unmatched. CDR1 and CDR2 (germline): MGHRA, YSYEKL.

The gene calls are TRBV20-1 and TRBJ2-7; D is unclear. Trimming took off 3 bases at V and 3 bases at J, with 18 bases between the two ends. The CDR3 sequence is 15 residues long. Germline V gene lookup returns CDR1 DFQATT and CDR2 SNEGSKA (reference sequence). CDR3 sequence reads: CSARDPGWVNYEQYF. In DNA, the CDR3 is TGCAGTGCTAGGGATCCTGGTTGGGTAAACTACGAGCAGTACTTC.

The chain couples TRBV18 to TRBJ1-1; D possibly corresponds to TRBD1 (5 bases). V was shortened by 3 bases and J by 3 bases, with 14 bases between the two germline ends. The germline V gene has CDR1 KGHSH and CDR2 LQKENI. The CDR3 extends over 15 amino acids. The CDR3 DNA sequence: TGTGCCAGCTCACCGTTGCAGGGAAGATACACTGAAGCTTTCTTT. Its protein product is CASSPLQGRYTEAFF.

The table lists this clonotype with a few counts. The V gene is TRBV7-2, the J gene TRBJ2-4, with 9 bases lining up with TRBD2. Losses at the gene ends were 3 bases for V and 7 bases for J; bases not matched to a gene: 7. CDR3 size: 15 residues. The germline CDR1 and CDR2 sequences are SGHTA and FQGNSA. CDR3: CASSFRAGGKNIQYF. The CDR3 DNA reads as TGTGCCAGCAGCTTCCGTGCGGGAGGGAAGAACATTCAGTACTTC.

Many counts were recorded for this clonotype. The chain combines TRBV5-1 with TRBJ2-2; D ambiguous. Looked up from germline, CDR1 is SGHRS and CDR2 is YFSETQ. Between the trimmed V and J ends, which lost 4 bases and 2 bases, there was a span of 6 bases. The CDR3 contains 13 residues. CDR3 DNA sequence: TGCGCCAGCAGCCACGACAACACCGGGGAGCTGTTTTTT. The encoded protein is CASSHDNTGELFF.